A single sample gave rise to the 18 T cell receptor beta chains below, sequenced in a study of shared clonotypes between healthy human individuals. Data came from immunoSEQ multiplex PCR; TCRdb stores just in-frame clones and leaves some out. The data hold under 600,000 clones, with almost 80% observed a single time. Sequencing input: PBMCs. The receptors shown here come from a woman in her 40s in good health. Some clones in this sample may be carry-over from other donors' samples.

The chain employs TRBV11-2 and TRBJ2-5; TRBD1 agrees at 7 bases. The tail of the sequence fits TRBJ2-7 better, so the J call may be wrong. Germline loops: CDR1 SGHAT, CDR2 FQNNGV. This CDR3 has 15 residues. The CDR3 loop is CASSPGTALLYEQYF. The CDR3 nucleotides are TGTGCCAGCAGCCCAGGGACAGCCCTCCTCTACGAGCAGTACTTC.

The V call is TRBV29-1, the J call TRBJ2-3; 7 positions match TRBD2. Germline loops: CDR1 SQVTM, CDR2 ANQGSEA. Trimming took 0 bases from V and 3 from J; bases not matched to a gene: 12. This CDR3 has 17 amino acids. The CDR3: CSVEDAVGGRVTDTQYF. DNA for the CDR3: TGCAGCGTTGAAGATGCAGTGGGAGGGAGGGTGACAGATACGCAGTATTTT.

This clone was seen a handful of times. V and J are TRBV6-5 and TRBJ1-5; the D is unclear. Trimming took 0 bases from V and 2 from J, leaving 5 bases between them. CDR1 and CDR2 from the germline V gene are MNHEY and SVGAGI. The CDR3 has 14 residues. CDR3 residues: CASSYSQGNQPQHF. The CDR3 DNA reads as TGTGCCAGCAGTTACTCGCAGGGCAATCAGCCCCAGCATTTT.

The V call is TRBV19, the J call TRBJ2-3; 13 bases match TRBD2. Germline CDR1 LNHDA, CDR2 SQIVND (reference sequence). The CDR3 extends over 20 amino acids. V gave up 6 bases and J gave up 3 bases; unmatched junction bases: 18. Here the CDR3 DNA reads TGTGCCAGTAGAGCGATGACAGGCCGACTAGCGGGAGGATTAACAGATACGCAGTATTTT. It is translated as CASRAMTGRLAGGLTDTQYF.

This chain joins TRBV27 and TRBJ2-2; the match to TRBD2 covers 8 bases. The CDR3 contains 14 residues. V gave up 8 bases and J gave up 2 bases; unmatched junction bases: 4. Germline-derived CDR1 and CDR2 are MNHEY and SMNVEV (reference sequence). CDR3 coding DNA: TGTGCCAGCGCGGGGACTAGAAACACCGGGGAGCTGTTTTTT. Its protein is CASAGTRNTGELFF.

The chain combines TRBV5-4 with TRBJ1-4; 7 positions match TRBD1. The CDR3 is 12 amino acids. J lost 8 bases, V lost 3 bases, and 1 base had no gene match. Germline-derived CDR1 and CDR2 are SGHNT and YYREEE (reference sequence). The CDR3 is CASSSRGEKLFF. CDR3 nucleotides: TGTGCCAGCAGCTCCAGGGGGGAAAAACTGTTTTTT.

V gene TRBV19 combines with J gene TRBJ1-4; no clear D gene. The germline V gene has CDR1 LNHDA and CDR2 SQIVND (reference sequence). The CDR3 length is 17 residues. The V end lost 3 bases, the J end lost 0 bases, and 14 bases lay between the germline ends. The chain's CDR3 is CASSMGMTAATNEKLFF. The CDR3 DNA reads as TGTGCCAGTAGTATGGGGATGACGGCGGCAACTAATGAAAAACTGTTTTTT.

The chain couples TRBV6-1 to TRBJ1-2; 8 bases match TRBD1. The V segment lost 7 bases and the J segment 7 bases; nucleotides outside the gene matches: 8. The CDR3 length is 13 residues. Germline CDR1 MNHNS, CDR2 SASEGT. CDR3 bases: TGTGCCAGCACCCCGGACAGGGTGAGTGGCTACACCTTC. It yields the protein CASTPDRVSGYTF.

V is TRBV5-4 and J is TRBJ1-2; D ambiguous. The length of the CDR3 is 16 residues. In germline, CDR1 is SGHNT, CDR2 YYREEE (reference sequence). Trimming stripped 0 bases from V and 3 bases from J, with 15 bases between. The DNA of the CDR3 is TGTGCCAGCAGCTTGGCTCTCGGGCTGCCTTACTATGGCTACACCTTC. Translated: CASSLALGLPYYGYTF.

This clone occurred a few times. The chain joins TRBV7-3 to TRBJ1-1; D unresolved. Trimming stripped 0 bases from V and 5 bases from J, with 10 bases between. Germline V lookup: CDR1 SGHTA, CDR2 FQGTGA. The CDR3 runs to 14 residues. The CDR3 DNA reads TGTGCCAGCAGCTTAACTCCCGGGATGACTGAAGCTTTCTTT. Translating it yields CASSLTPGMTEAFF.

CDR3 DNA sequence: TGCGCCAGCAGCTTGGGAGTGCTGCAGGGAAATTCACCCCTCCACTTT. Its translation is CASSLGVLQGNSPLHF. This sequence joins TRBV5-1 and TRBJ1-6, with a weak D call TRBD1 (5 bases). Germline-derived CDR1 and CDR2 are SGHRS and YFSETQ. V gave up 0 bases and J gave up 7 bases, with 14 bases separating them. The CDR3 sequence is 16 residues long.

The genes are TRBV7-2 and TRBJ2-2; no reliable D call. This CDR3 contains 11 residues. Germline CDR1 reads SGHTA; CDR2 reads FQGNSA. V was trimmed by 8 bases and J by 7 bases, leaving 8 bases between them. CDR3 region: CASRSGGELFF. CDR3 bases: TGTGCCAGCCGCTCTGGCGGGGAGCTGTTTTTT. The entire variable domain, with the rest obtained from reference TRBV7-2 and TRBJ2-2, is as follows: GAGVSQSPSNKVTEKGKDVELRCDPISGHTALYWYRQSLGQGLEFLIYFQGNSAPDKSGLPSDRFSAERTGGSVSTLTIQRTQQEDSAVYLCASRSGGELFFGEGSRLTVL.

V and J are TRBV6-1 and TRBJ2-1, with unresolved D. This CDR3 is 13 amino acids long. CDR1 is MNHNS and CDR2 is SASEGT in the germline V gene. Trimming cost V 8 bases and J 4 bases, with 12 bases left between them. CDR3 in DNA: TGTGCCAGCCAATTTGGGCAGTACAATGAGCAGTTCTTC. Amino acid sequence: CASQFGQYNEQFF.

The chain combines TRBV15 with TRBJ2-2; D ambiguous. This CDR3 contains 14 residues. The V end was cut by 1 base, the J end by 4 bases, with 7 bases between. Germline V gene sequence: CDR1 LNHNV, CDR2 YYDKDF (reference sequence). DNA of the CDR3: TGTGCCACCAGCAGAGTGGGCCGCACCGGGGAGCTGTTTTTT. Protein product: CATSRVGRTGELFF.

The V gene is TRBV7-2, the J gene TRBJ2-7, with D possibly being TRBD1 (6 bases). Trimming pared 5 bases from V and 0 bases from J, leaving 14 bases between. The CDR3 has 15 amino acids. From germline, CDR1 is SGHTA and CDR2 FQGNSA. CDR3 protein: CASSRSTGSSYEQYF. The CDR3 bases are TGTGCCAGCAGCCGCTCAACAGGGTCCTCCTACGAGCAGTACTTC.

This clone was found a few times. In nucleotides, the CDR3 is TGCAGCGTTGAGGGTCAGGGGGGCACAGATACGCAGTATTTT. Its protein is CSVEGQGGTDTQYF. The gene calls are TRBV29-1 and TRBJ2-3; 7 bases agree with TRBD1. With 3 bases clipped from V and 1 base from J, the junction kept 4 bases outside the gene matches. The CDR3 runs 14 residues. The germline CDR1 and CDR2 sequences are SQVTM and ANQGSEA.

This chain uses TRBV19 with TRBJ2-7; 7 bases agree with TRBD2. This CDR3 is 15 amino acids long. The germline V gene encodes CDR1 LNHDA and CDR2 SQIVND (reference sequence). The J segment lost 6 bases and the V segment lost 0 bases, leaving 8 bases of the junction unmatched. The CDR3 is CASSIDGGSSSEQYF. CDR3 nucleotide sequence: TGTGCCAGTAGTATAGATGGCGGGAGCTCTTCCGAGCAGTACTTC.

This sequence joins TRBV28 and TRBJ2-7; the D gene is possibly TRBD2 (5 bases). The V end lost 8 bases, the J end lost 2 bases, and 13 bases lay between the germline ends. The germline CDR1 and CDR2 sequences are MDHEN and SYDVKM. The CDR3 is 13 amino acids. CDR3 protein: CASADYSPYEQYF. CDR3 DNA: TGTGCCAGCGCCGACTATTCGCCCTACGAGCAGTACTTC.